These 23 T cell receptor beta chains were sequenced from one sample in a study of memory CD8 T cells in hepatitis C reinfection. Time point specified: pre-reinfection, 55 to 20 weeks before reinfection detection. The sorted cells went straight to TCR sequencing with no prior in vitro expansion. Some clones are missing from TCRdb's copy, which holds only in-frame ones; the method was immunoSEQ multiplex PCR. Of 45,000 to 65,000 clones listed, roughly 86% are singletons. The sequenced material came from naive CD8+ T cells sorted from blood. All receptors come from a man between 18 and 35 years old with hepatitis C virus infection.

V and J are TRBV2 and TRBJ1-6; 7 bases are shared with TRBD1. The trim removed 6 bases at V and 10 bases at J, leaving 9 bases unmatched. The CDR3 consists of 14 residues. Germline V gives CDR1 SNHLY, CDR2 FYNNEI. CDR3 in DNA: TGTGCCAGCAGGGAGGGGGCCAGGGGATCACCCCTCCACTTT. Protein product: CASREGARGSPLHF.

A few counts support this clone. V usage is TRBV7-3 and J usage is TRBJ2-1, with D unresolved. This CDR3 is built from 13 residues. Germline V lookup: CDR1 SGHTA, CDR2 FQGTGA. Trimming shortened V by 2 bases and J by 3 bases, and 5 bases separated the two germline ends. As DNA, the CDR3 is TGTGCCAGCAGCTTAGACATCTACAATGAGCAGTTCTTC. Translated: CASSLDIYNEQFF.

V is TRBV10-1 and J is TRBJ2-2, with D unclear. The CDR3 loop spans 13 amino acids. The V end lost 3 bases, the J end lost 4 bases, and 6 bases lay between the germline ends. The V gene's germline CDR1 is WNHNN and CDR2 SYGVQD (reference sequence). This CDR3 is CASSDSPTGELFF. The CDR3 bases are TGCGCCAGCAGTGACAGTCCCACCGGGGAGCTGTTTTTT.

The chain joins TRBV27 to TRBJ2-2; D gene ambiguous. V was cut by 3 bases and J by 1 base, with 6 bases left in between. CDR1 is MNHEY, CDR2 SMNVEV, per germline (reference sequence). CDR3 length equals 14 residues. CDR3: CASSLAKNTGELFF. The CDR3 DNA sequence: TGTGCCAGCAGTTTGGCCAAGAACACCGGGGAGCTGTTTTTT.

This chain links TRBV4-1 with TRBJ2-5; 8 bases agree with TRBD1. Germline CDR1 MGHRA, CDR2 YSYEKL. Germline trimming cut 2 bases from V and 1 base from J; bases unmatched to any gene: 3. The CDR3 extends over 15 amino acids. The CDR3 loop reads CASSQRTGGQETQYF. CDR3 sequence (DNA): TGCGCCAGCAGCCAACGTACAGGGGGCCAAGAGACCCAGTACTTC.

This chain joins TRBV11-2 and TRBJ2-5, with 11 bases that match TRBD2. Germline loops: CDR1 SGHAT, CDR2 FQNNGV. The CDR3 contains 17 residues. The V gene end was trimmed by 1 base and the J gene end by 2 bases; junction bases not matched to a gene: 6. CDR3 sequence reads: CASSLVSGGVGQETQYF. For the CDR3, the DNA is TGTGCCAGCAGCTTAGTTAGCGGGGGGGTTGGACAAGAGACCCAGTACTTC.

V is TRBV4-1 and J is TRBJ2-7; possibly TRBD2 for D (6 bases). Germline V lookup: CDR1 MGHRA, CDR2 YSYEKL. The CDR3 has 16 amino acids. The V end was cut by 1 base, the J end by 0 bases, with 13 bases between. The CDR3 sequence: CASSQGGGTSSYEQYF. For the CDR3, the DNA is TGCGCCAGCAGCCAAGGGGGCGGGACCAGCTCCTACGAGCAGTACTTC.

The chain uses TRBV5-1 and TRBJ2-1, with 9 bases lining up with TRBD2. This CDR3 has 17 amino acids. The ends lost 0 bases at V and 2 bases at J; junction bases unmatched: 6. CDR1 is SGHRS and CDR2 is YFSETQ in the germline V gene. The CDR3 DNA follows: TGCGCCAGCAGCTTGGCCTTAGCGGGAGAGACCTACAATGAGCAGTTCTTC. It translates to CASSLALAGETYNEQFF.

The chain joins TRBV28 to TRBJ2-7, with D tentatively TRBD1 (5 bases). The CDR3 is 13 residues long. Germline V gene data show CDR1 as MDHEN and CDR2 as SYDVKM. V lost 6 bases and J 5 bases, leaving 14 bases between the germline ends. CDR3 in DNA: TGTGCCAGCAGCCAACTACTGGGGCACGAGCAGTACTTC. Translating gives CASSQLLGHEQYF.

The genes are TRBV28 and TRBJ1-1; 10 bases are a match to TRBD1. V lost 3 bases, J lost 0 bases, and 4 bases stayed unmatched. From germline, CDR1 is MDHEN and CDR2 SYDVKM. The CDR3 extends over 16 amino acids. The CDR3 bases are TGTGCCAGCAGTTTGGACAGGGGGAACATGAACACTGAAGCTTTCTTT. Its translation is CASSLDRGNMNTEAFF.

The chain couples TRBV5-1 to TRBJ1-1; 9 bases fit TRBD1. V was pared by 6 bases and J by 5 bases, with 5 bases of the junction left unmatched. Germline V gene lookup returns CDR1 SGHRS and CDR2 YFSETQ. The CDR3 has 13 amino acids. CDR3 in DNA: TGCGCCAGCAACAGGGGGCGCGATACTGAAGCTTTCTTT. Its protein product is CASNRGRDTEAFF.

In its sample, this clone was seen once. CDR3 coding DNA: TGCGCCAGCAGCCAAGGTCTAAATGCGGGCGAGCAGTACTTC. Translation: CASSQGLNAGEQYF. This chain connects TRBV4-1 to TRBJ2-5, with D maybe TRBD2 (5 bases). The last part of the DNA fits TRBJ2-7 better; the J call may be wrong. This CDR3 has 14 amino acids. Germline values: CDR1 MGHRA, CDR2 YSYEKL.

The V call is TRBV21-1, the J call TRBJ2-7; TRBD2, the table's D call, was not compared with the DNA. TRBV21-1 is recorded as a pseudogene. The CDR3 has 16 residues. CDR3 DNA sequence: TGTGCCAGCAGACCGTGTGGCCCACGGAGCTCCTACGAGCAGTACTTC. Amino acid sequence: CASRPCGPRSSYEQYF.

This sequence joins TRBV4-1 and TRBJ2-5; perhaps TRBD2 as D (6 bases). The CDR3 spans 15 residues. Germline values: CDR1 MGHRA, CDR2 YSYEKL. Trimming removed 1 base at V and 4 bases at J, with 13 bases between. The chain's CDR3 is CASSQGLDSIETQYF. In DNA, the CDR3 is TGCGCCAGCAGCCAAGGACTAGACTCAATAGAGACCCAGTACTTC.

The chain couples TRBV27 to TRBJ2-7; 13 nucleotides align to TRBD2. The end of the DNA aligns better with TRBJ2-1, so the J call may be wrong. Germline lookup yields CDR1 MNHEY and CDR2 SMNVEV (reference sequence). The CDR3 contains 14 residues. The CDR3 DNA is TGTGCCAGCAGTACTAGCGGGGGGGCCCCTGAGCAGTTCTTC. This encodes CASSTSGGAPEQFF.

The rearrangement uses TRBV21-1 and TRBJ1-1; the table's D call of TRBD1 was not tested on the DNA. TRBV21-1 is annotated as a pseudogene. CDR3 length: 13 residues. This CDR3 is CASSPRTDTEAFF. The CDR3 DNA reads as TGTGCCAGCAGCCCCCGGACAGACACTGAAGCTTTCTTT.

This chain connects TRBV30 to TRBJ1-1; TRBD1 agrees at 7 bases. The CDR3 runs to 11 residues. Losses at the gene ends were 5 bases for V and 6 bases for J; bases not matched to a gene: 3. Germline lookup yields CDR1 GTSNPN and CDR2 SVGIG (reference sequence). In DNA form, the CDR3 reads TGTGCCTGGGGTACAGGGGCTGAAGCTTTCTTT. Translating it yields CAWGTGAEAFF.

The chain couples TRBV6-5 to TRBJ2-1; 11 bases are shared with TRBD2. Germline V gives CDR1 MNHEY, CDR2 SVGAGI. This CDR3 region has 15 residues. Trimming took 2 bases from V and 8 from J; bases not matched to a gene: 5. The DNA of the CDR3 is TGTGCCAGCAGTTACGTAGCGGGGGGGATGGATGAGCAGTTCTTC. This gives the protein CASSYVAGGMDEQFF.

This sequence joins TRBV28 and TRBJ2-1, with TRBD1 identical over 9 bases. The CDR3 loop spans 17 amino acids. Germline-derived CDR1 and CDR2 are MDHEN and SYDVKM. Trimming at V came to 8 bases and at J to 6 bases, leaving 17 bases not matched to a gene. In DNA form, the CDR3 reads TGTGCCAGCTCTCTGGGTACGTGGACAGGGGAGGTCAATGAGCAGTTCTTC. This codes for CASSLGTWTGEVNEQFF.

The rearrangement links TRBV7-8 to TRBJ2-1; 7 bases map to TRBD1. The CDR3 runs to 15 residues. Germline CDR1 reads SGHVS; CDR2 reads FQNEAQ. Trimming at V came to 1 base and at J to 3 bases, leaving 3 bases not matched to a gene. The chain's CDR3 is CASSLEGTVYNEQFF. CDR3 DNA sequence: TGTGCCAGCAGCTTAGAGGGGACAGTCTACAATGAGCAGTTCTTC.

The DNA for the CDR3 is TGTGCCAGCAGTGTTAGCGTGAACCATGGCTACACCTTC. Its protein product is CASSVSVNHGYTF. This chain joins TRBV25-1 and TRBJ1-2; D is ambiguous. CDR1 is MGHDK and CDR2 is SYGVNS in the germline V gene. V was trimmed by 4 bases and J by 6 bases, leaving 12 bases between them. CDR3 length equals 13 residues.

The J gene is TRBJ2-1, the V gene TRBV7-2; D remains unclear. V lost 5 bases to trimming and J lost 6 bases, with 11 bases between them. Germline V gives CDR1 SGHTA, CDR2 FQGNSA. The CDR3 loop spans 13 amino acids. The CDR3 sequence is CASSLRSVNEQFF. CDR3 sequence (DNA): TGTGCCAGCAGCCTCCGTTCCGTCAATGAGCAGTTCTTC.

The genes are TRBV6-4 and TRBJ2-3; maybe TRBD1 (6 bases). Germline CDR1 and CDR2: MRHNA and SNTAGT. The CDR3 contains 15 residues. V was shortened by 3 bases and J by 3 bases, with 13 bases between the two germline ends. The CDR3 here is CASSEADRLTDTQYF. The CDR3 DNA sequence: TGTGCCAGCAGTGAAGCGGACAGATTAACAGATACGCAGTATTTT.